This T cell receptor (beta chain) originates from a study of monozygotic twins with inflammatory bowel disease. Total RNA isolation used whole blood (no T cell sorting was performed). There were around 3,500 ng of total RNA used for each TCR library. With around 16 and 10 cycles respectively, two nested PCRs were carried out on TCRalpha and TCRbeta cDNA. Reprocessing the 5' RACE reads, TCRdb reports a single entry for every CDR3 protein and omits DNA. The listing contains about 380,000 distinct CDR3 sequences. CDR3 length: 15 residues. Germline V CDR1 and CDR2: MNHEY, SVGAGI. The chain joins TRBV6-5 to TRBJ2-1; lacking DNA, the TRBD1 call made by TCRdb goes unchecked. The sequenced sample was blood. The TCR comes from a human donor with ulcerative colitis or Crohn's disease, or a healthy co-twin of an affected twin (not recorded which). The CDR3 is CVSSYGQGAYNEQFF.